This is a list of T cell receptor beta chains from one sample in a study of T cell repertoires in cytomegalovirus infection. From the reads, TCRdb called clonotypes with MiXCR, one entry per CDR3 protein. The sample carries 200,000 to 300,000 distinct CDR3 sequences, about 13% recorded once. The sequencing input was PBMCs. Source of these receptors: a human donor in good health (CMV status not recorded). Some clones in this sample may be carry-over from other donors' samples. The CDR3 runs from the conserved cysteine through the conserved F or W. Each record gives: V gene, J gene, CDR3 protein.

>TRBV7-6|TRBJ2-1
CASSPIAGSSYNEQFF
>TRBV12-3/TRBV12-4|TRBJ1-5
CASSFALRNIPYSNQPQHF
>TRBV18|TRBJ2-7
CASSPLDSSYEQYF
>TRBV7-9|TRBJ2-2
CASSQLAVLTGELFF
>TRBV7-2|TRBJ1-4
CASSLEAIATNEKLFF
>TRBV20-1|TRBJ2-1
CSARDGTSGSLEQFF
>TRBV27|TRBJ1-1
CASSLARGLEAFF
>TRBV7-2|TRBJ2-7
CASSFGLVAGEQYF
>TRBV18|TRBJ2-1
CASSPGPPSSYNEQFF
>TRBV7-2|TRBJ2-3
CASSSITGLTDTQYF
>TRBV7-9|TRBJ1-4
CASSPGEKLFF
>TRBV5-4|TRBJ1-2
CASSDAGQSYGYTF
>TRBV6-1|TRBJ1-1
CASSEAMALNTEAFF
>TRBV18|TRBJ1-5
CASSPGTGGNQPQHF
>TRBV11-2|TRBJ2-1
CASSLERYEQFF
>TRBV12-3/TRBV12-4|TRBJ2-3
CASSGERGSTDTQYF
>TRBV5-6|TRBJ2-1
CASSFTGGFYNEQFF
>TRBV11-2|TRBJ2-3
CASSLESGDTQYF
>TRBV28|TRBJ2-1
CASSPGTSSYNEQFF
>TRBV9|TRBJ1-1
CASSVAQGGGTEAFF
>TRBV10-3|TRBJ2-2
CAIRGTVKTNTGELFF
>TRBV7-6|TRBJ2-6
CASSSRATGTGSGANVLTF
>TRBV18|TRBJ2-5
CASSPTPDSFRETQYF
>TRBV7-3|TRBJ2-5
CASSFGPGGETQYF
>TRBV2|TRBJ2-3
CASSASRKDTQYF